This passage covers 18 T cell receptor beta chains from one sample sequenced in a study of T cells in localized non-small cell lung cancer. Repertoires were generated with immunoSEQ multiplex PCR, while TCRdb's copy carries only in-frame clones and drops some. Here the sample spans roughly 30,000 clones, 88% being singletons. The specimen comprised peripheral blood mononuclear cells, sampled before any cancer treatment. The receptor source for this set is a woman aged 35-70 years with stage III lung adenocarcinoma.

The V call is TRBV28, the J call TRBJ2-1; 11 bases are a match to TRBD2. V shed 3 bases and J 7 bases; nucleotides not matched to a gene: 8. CDR3 length: 16 residues. Germline V CDR1 and CDR2: MDHEN, SYDVKM. CDR3 sequence: CASSLSTSGRRNEQFF. For the CDR3, the DNA is TGTGCCAGCAGTTTGTCCACTAGCGGGAGAAGGAATGAGCAGTTCTTC.

The chain couples TRBV10-3 to TRBJ1-3; D is possibly TRBD1 (5 bases). CDR3 size: 16 residues. Trimming took off 3 bases at V and 0 bases at J, with 12 bases between the two ends. The germline CDR1 and CDR2 sequences are ENHRY and SYGVKD. DNA of the CDR3: TGTGCCATCAGTGATTACGGGCAGGGCTCTGGAAACACCATATATTTT. Residues: CAISDYGQGSGNTIYF.

The chain couples TRBV4-1 to TRBJ1-2; no clear D. Trimming left V 1 base short and J 4 bases short, with 13 bases between. Germline CDR1 is MGHRA and CDR2 is YSYEKL. CDR3 length: 15 amino acids. The CDR3 loop reads CASSQGLRQTYGYTF. The CDR3 DNA follows: TGCGCCAGCAGCCAAGGGTTGAGGCAGACCTATGGCTACACCTTC.

The gene calls are TRBV6-6 and TRBJ1-5; 11 bases align to TRBD1. The CDR3 length is 16 residues. The trim removed 5 bases at V and 4 bases at J, leaving 7 bases unmatched. Germline CDR1 is MNHNY and CDR2 is SVGAGI (reference sequence). The CDR3 loop is CASSPRDRGGNQPQHF. CDR3 coding DNA: TGTGCCAGCAGTCCCCGGGACAGGGGGGGGAATCAGCCCCAGCATTTT.

The chain links TRBV19 to TRBJ2-7; perhaps D is TRBD1 or TRBD2 (5 bases each). The V and J ends lost 5 bases and 2 bases respectively, with 16 bases between them. CDR1 and CDR2 from the germline V gene are LNHDA and SQIVND (reference sequence). CDR3 length: 15 residues. CDR3 sequence: CASSPIEGLTYEQYF. The CDR3 DNA is TGTGCCAGTAGTCCGATTGAGGGGCTCACCTACGAGCAGTACTTC.

This clone was detected once. The rearrangement uses TRBV6-1 and TRBJ1-1; D unresolved. The V gene's germline CDR1 is MNHNS and CDR2 SASEGT. The CDR3 is made up of 12 amino acids. V was trimmed by 7 bases and J by 7 bases, leaving 13 bases between them. The CDR3 region has the DNA TGTGCCAGCACCAGAGGGAGAAATGAAGCTTTCTTT. Translated: CASTRGRNEAFF.

The CDR3 loop is CASSEYNGGFGELFF. The CDR3 DNA sequence: TGTGCCAGCAGTGAATATAACGGAGGATTCGGGGAGCTGTTTTTT. V and J are TRBV25-1 and TRBJ2-2; weak D call: TRBD2 (5 bases). The V end was cut by 0 bases, the J end by 7 bases, with 12 bases between. The CDR3 runs 15 residues. Germline V lookup: CDR1 MGHDK, CDR2 SYGVNS.

The CDR3 sequence is CASSEAGGWNEQFF. The CDR3 nucleotides read TGTGCCAGCAGTGAAGCGGGGGGGTGGAATGAGCAGTTCTTC. The chain links TRBV2 to TRBJ2-1; 7 nucleotides agree with TRBD2. This CDR3 has 14 amino acids. CDR1 is SNHLY and CDR2 is FYNNEI in the germline V gene. V shed 0 bases and J 7 bases; nucleotides not matched to a gene: 3.

V gene TRBV28 combines with J gene TRBJ1-1, with TRBD1 as a possible D gene (5 bases). CDR3 length: 15 residues. The V and J ends lost 5 bases and 0 bases respectively, with 13 bases between them. The germline V gene encodes CDR1 MDHEN and CDR2 SYDVKM. As DNA, the CDR3 is TGTGCCAGCAGTCAACCACGGGGCATGAACACTGAAGCTTTCTTT. This sequence encodes CASSQPRGMNTEAFF.

The table lists this clone with a count of one. The chain combines TRBV5-1 with TRBJ2-2; TRBD2 might be the D (6 bases). The V end was cut by 1 base, the J end by 6 bases, with 13 bases between. Germline CDR1 SGHRS, CDR2 YFSETQ. The CDR3 spans 15 residues. CDR3 nucleotide sequence: TGCGCCAGCAGCTTGTTGGCGGGATCGGCCGGGGAGCTGTTTTTT. It encodes CASSLLAGSAGELFF.

This sequence joins TRBV13 and TRBJ2-1, with D possibly matching TRBD1 (8 bases). The CDR3 contains 15 residues. The V and J ends lost 7 bases and 8 bases respectively, with 21 bases between them. Germline lookup yields CDR1 PRHDT and CDR2 FYEKMQ (reference sequence). CDR3 region: CASNRGGGPLYEQFF. The CDR3 region has the DNA TGTGCCAGCAACAGGGGGGGAGGGCCTTTATATGAGCAGTTCTTC.

The CDR3 reads CASSKASGTEQYF. The DNA of the CDR3 is TGTGCCAGTAGTAAAGCTAGCGGGACCGAGCAGTACTTC. This chain links TRBV19 with TRBJ2-7, with TRBD2 matching over 9 bases. The germline V gene has CDR1 LNHDA and CDR2 SQIVND (reference sequence). The V segment lost 4 bases and the J segment 6 bases; nucleotides outside the gene matches: 4. The length of the CDR3 is 13 residues.

The chain links TRBV19 to TRBJ2-7; weak D call: TRBD2 (6 bases). Trimming left V 5 bases short and J 2 bases short, with 16 bases between. The germline CDR1 and CDR2 sequences are LNHDA and SQIVND (reference sequence). The length of the CDR3 is 15 residues. DNA of the CDR3: TGTGCCAGTAGTCATGCGCGGGACGGTACCTACGAGCAGTACTTC. It yields the protein CASSHARDGTYEQYF. The full variable domain, its missing parts supplied by reference TRBV19 and TRBJ2-7, is DGGITQSPKYLFRKEGQNVTLSCEQNLNHDAMYWYRQDPGQGLRLIYYSQIVNDFQKGDIAEGYSVSREKKESFPLTVTSAQKNPTAFYLCASSHARDGTYEQYFGPGTRLTVT.

This chain connects TRBV27 to TRBJ2-3; D perhaps matches TRBD2 (5 bases). From germline, CDR1 is MNHEY and CDR2 SMNVEV (reference sequence). V dropped 4 bases and J dropped 2 bases, with 16 bases sitting between them. This CDR3 comprises 16 residues. In DNA, the CDR3 is TGTGCCAGCAGTTCCCCTCTAGCTACCATCACAGATACGCAGTATTTT. Translation: CASSSPLATITDTQYF.

The rearrangement uses TRBV5-5 and TRBJ1-5; 7 nucleotides agree with TRBD1. Germline values: CDR1 SGHKS, CDR2 YYEKEE (reference sequence). The V segment lost 4 bases and the J segment 1 base; nucleotides outside the gene matches: 5. The CDR3 runs 15 residues. The CDR3 nucleotides are TGTGCCAGCAGCAGAACAGGGGAAAGCAATCAGCCCCAGCATTTT. Translating gives CASSRTGESNQPQHF.

J is TRBJ2-5 and V is TRBV19; 8 nucleotides agree with TRBD2. The CDR3 sequence is 17 residues long. Germline CDR1 reads LNHDA; CDR2 reads SQIVND (reference sequence). The V gene end was trimmed by 7 bases and the J gene end by 5 bases; junction bases not matched to a gene: 18. The CDR3: CASTPQFTGGGGETQYF. CDR3 sequence (DNA): TGTGCCAGTACCCCCCAATTCACGGGGGGGGGCGGTGAGACCCAGTACTTC. The whole variable domain, remainder taken from reference TRBV19 and TRBJ2-5, is DGGITQSPKYLFRKEGQNVTLSCEQNLNHDAMYWYRQDPGQGLRLIYYSQIVNDFQKGDIAEGYSVSREKKESFPLTVTSAQKNPTAFYLCASTPQFTGGGGETQYFGPGTRLLVL.

This chain uses TRBV5-1 with TRBJ1-4; D remains unclear. Deletions cut 2 bases from V and 8 bases from J, with 13 bases between. The CDR3 contains 14 residues. Germline lookup yields CDR1 SGHRS and CDR2 YFSETQ. The CDR3 spells CASSLGGRGEKLFF. As DNA, the CDR3 is TGCGCCAGCAGCTTAGGAGGGCGCGGGGAAAAACTGTTTTTT.

V is TRBV6-1 and J is TRBJ2-3; 8 nucleotides align to TRBD2. This CDR3 has 17 residues. The V segment lost 2 bases and the J segment 4 bases; nucleotides outside the gene matches: 11. Germline lookup yields CDR1 MNHNS and CDR2 SASEGT. The CDR3 DNA is TGTGCCAGCAGTGAACCCGGGATAGCGGGGCGCGCAGATACGCAGTATTTT. This gives the protein CASSEPGIAGRADTQYF.